This T cell receptor (beta chain) was documented in a study of blood T cell repertoires in COVID-19. Study overall: Acute-phase and convalescent COVID-19 samples originated in the United States, Italy and Spain.

The CDR3 has 18 residues. Trimming shortened V by 3 bases and J by 6 bases, and 24 bases separated the two germline ends. Germline CDR1 reads MNHEY; CDR2 reads SMNVEV (reference sequence). Sequenced by immunoSEQ multiplex PCR; TCRdb stores in-frame clones only, minus some. The sample has a few hundred thousand clones; around 89% are singletons. This sequence joins TRBV27 and TRBJ1-5, with D maybe TRBD1 (5 bases). This sequence was found in a man in his sixties who had recovered from COVID-19. The sample comprised peripheral blood. In DNA form, the CDR3 reads TGTGCCAGCAGTTTCGGGAGGAAAGGGGCCGCGCAGGCTCAGCCCCAGCATTTT. It specifies CASSFGRKGAAQAQPQHF.